These T cell receptor beta chains were read from a single sample in a study of cytomegalovirus exposure and HLA in healthy donors. Sequencing was performed with immunoSEQ multiplex PCR; in TCRdb, only in-frame clones are kept and a portion is missing. The repertoire holds over 200,000 clones, roughly 82% seen once, with around 6% in the top ten. The sequenced sample consisted of PBMCs. The receptor source for this set is a middle-aged man in good health and CMV-seropositive. The CDR3 runs from the conserved cysteine through the conserved F or W. The order of the fields is D gene, V gene, clone size, CDR3 length, J gene, CDR3 protein, CDR3 DNA. D genes are given only for firm matches. Clone size is given for some rows only: seen once, a few or many times, or a class if the clone is expanded.

TRBD1	TRBV30	NA	12	TRBJ1-1	CAWSMTGAEAFF	TGTGCCTGGAGTATGACAGGGGCTGAAGCTTTCTTT
NA	TRBV7-6	NA	11	TRBJ2-5	CASSPRETQYF	TGTGCCAGCAGCCCCCGAGAGACCCAGTACTTC
NA	TRBV5-5	NA	12	TRBJ2-7	CASSFSGAEQYF	TGTGCCAGCAGCTTTTCAGGGGCCGAGCAGTACTTC
NA	TRBV7-8	NA	13	TRBJ2-1	CASSPRVDRQQFF	TGTGCCAGCAGCCCGAGGGTAGACCGCCAGCAGTTCTTC
TRBD2	TRBV28	NA	15	TRBJ2-1	CASSRKREAYNEQFF	TGTGCCAGCAGCCGCAAGCGGGAGGCATACAATGAGCAGTTCTTC
TRBD2	TRBV6-1	NA	15	TRBJ2-1	CASRLGTSGYNEQFF	TGTGCCAGCAGACTTGGGACTAGCGGATACAATGAGCAGTTCTTC
NA	TRBV5-1	once	19	TRBJ2-6	CASSRTTQGSPSGANVLTF	TGCGCCAGCAGCCGTACCACCCAGGGATCGCCCTCTGGGGCCAACGTCCTGACTTTC
NA	TRBV4-1	once	14	TRBJ2-7	CASSQDGQSYEQYF	TGCGCCAGCAGCCAAGATGGGCAGTCCTACGAGCAGTACTTC
TRBD2	TRBV6-1	NA	15	TRBJ2-3	CASSELRGTADTQYF	TGTGCCAGCAGTGAACTGCGGGGGACCGCAGATACGCAGTATTTT
TRBD2	TRBV20-1	NA	11	TRBJ2-1	CSAISAGMQFF	TGCAGTGCAATATCAGCGGGGATGCAGTTCTTC
TRBD2	TRBV11-3	NA	15	TRBJ2-1	CASSSVAGDGPGQFF	TGTGCCAGCAGCTCGGTAGCGGGAGACGGCCCGGGGCAGTTCTTC
NA	TRBV5-6	NA	14	TRBJ1-5	CASSFGNSDQPQHF	TGTGCCAGCAGCTTCGGTAATTCTGATCAGCCCCAGCATTTT
TRBD1	TRBV2	NA	14	TRBJ1-1	CASSRTGKGPEAFF	TGTGCCAGCAGTCGGACAGGGAAGGGGCCTGAAGCTTTCTTT
TRBD1	TRBV7-9	NA	16	TRBJ1-3	CASSTTGASSGNTIYF	TGTGCCAGCAGTACGACAGGGGCCTCCTCGGGAAACACCATATATTTT
TRBD2	TRBV5-4	NA	14	TRBJ2-7	CASSPTSVSYEQYF	TGTGCCAGCAGCCCCACTAGCGTCTCCTACGAGCAGTACTTC
TRBD2	TRBV5-4	NA	15	TRBJ2-5	CASSISGRPRETQYF	TGTGCCAGCAGCATTAGCGGGAGACCTCGGGAGACCCAGTACTTC
NA	TRBV19	NA	14	TRBJ1-1	CASSPTGMNTEAFF	TGTGCCAGTAGTCCGACAGGTATGAACACTGAAGCTTTCTTT
NA	TRBV7-6	once	15	TRBJ1-2	CASSLTALGGYGYTF	TGTGCCAGCAGCTTAACGGCGCTGGGGGGCTATGGCTACACCTTC
TRBD2	TRBV5-1	NA	18	TRBJ2-3	CASSLAGWGRVRLNTQYF	TGCGCCAGCAGCTTGGCCGGGTGGGGGAGGGTCCGGTTAAATACGCAGTATTTT
NA	TRBV7-8	NA	15	TRBJ1-2	CASSLAGGLLYGYTF	TGTGCCAGCAGCTTAGCAGGGGGTCTCCTTTATGGCTACACCTTC
NA	TRBV9	NA	13	TRBJ2-3	CASSAGFTDTQYF	TGTGCCAGCAGCGCAGGATTCACAGATACGCAGTATTTT
TRBD2	TRBV2	few	15	TRBJ2-1	CASSEPGLADNEQFF	TGTGCCAGCAGTGAGCCGGGACTAGCGGACAATGAGCAGTTCTTC
NA	TRBV6-6	NA	14	TRBJ2-1	CASRQAGSYNEQFF	TGTGCCAGCAGACAAGCGGGCTCCTACAATGAGCAGTTCTTC
NA	TRBV6-5	NA	11	TRBJ2-1	CASRTTGKQFF	TGTGCCAGCAGAACGACAGGAAAGCAGTTCTTC